Shown below are 2 T cell receptor beta chains from a single sample sequenced in a study of blood T cell repertoires in COVID-19. Profiled with immunoSEQ multiplex PCR; TCRdb holds only in-frame clones, not every one. Of under 300,000 clones detected, around 81% appear once; the ten largest clones hold about 2%. What was sequenced was peripheral blood. The receptors stem from a man between 25 and 39 years old who had recovered from COVID-19.

The chain is built from TRBV2 and TRBJ1-6; possibly TRBD1 for D (6 bases). The V gene's germline CDR1 is SNHLY and CDR2 FYNNEI. V was trimmed by 5 bases and J by 5 bases, leaving 13 bases between them. The CDR3 is made up of 15 amino acids. CDR3 region: CASSKQGRDNSPLHF. The DNA of the CDR3 is TGTGCCAGCAGTAAACAGGGTAGGGATAATTCACCCCTCCACTTT. Full variable domain (outside the CDR3, taken from reference TRBV2 and TRBJ1-6): EPEVTQTPSHQVTQMGQEVILRCVPISNHLYFYWYRQILGQKVEFLVSFYNNEISEKSEIFDDQFSVERPDGSNFTLKIRSTKLEDSAMYFCASSKQGRDNSPLHFGNGTRLTVT.

This clone was detected only a few times. This chain connects TRBV11-1 to TRBJ2-3, with 9 bases aligning to TRBD2. The germline CDR1 and CDR2 sequences are SGHAT and FQDESV (reference sequence). With V trimmed by 3 bases and J by 5 bases, 6 bases remained unmatched. This CDR3 contains 15 residues. The CDR3 DNA reads TGTGCCAGCAGCTTGCAGCGGGGGGCTTTAGATACGCAGTATTTT. Amino acid sequence: CASSLQRGALDTQYF.